This T cell receptor (beta chain) was obtained from a study of blood T cell repertoires in COVID-19. Original processing notes: Nucleated cell number was recorded as an estimate derived from reference gene primer amplification. Assay used: immunoSEQ multiplex PCR; TCRdb lists only in-frame clones, some missing. D and trimming come from the DNA, and the V and J calls and clone size come from that table. The sample includes under 55,000 clones, over 65% of them seen just once. Germline V gene data show CDR1 as MGHDK and CDR2 as SYGVNS. V lost 6 bases and J lost 5, with 10 bases in between. The CDR3 spans 12 residues.

The TCR originated in a human donor in a cohort sampled during active COVID-19. The chain links TRBV25-1 to TRBJ1-1; D is uncertain. The sequencing sample was made of peripheral blood. The CDR3 region has the DNA TGTGCCAGCAGAGGAGTCCCAACTGAAGCTTTCTTT. This gives the protein CASRGVPTEAFF.